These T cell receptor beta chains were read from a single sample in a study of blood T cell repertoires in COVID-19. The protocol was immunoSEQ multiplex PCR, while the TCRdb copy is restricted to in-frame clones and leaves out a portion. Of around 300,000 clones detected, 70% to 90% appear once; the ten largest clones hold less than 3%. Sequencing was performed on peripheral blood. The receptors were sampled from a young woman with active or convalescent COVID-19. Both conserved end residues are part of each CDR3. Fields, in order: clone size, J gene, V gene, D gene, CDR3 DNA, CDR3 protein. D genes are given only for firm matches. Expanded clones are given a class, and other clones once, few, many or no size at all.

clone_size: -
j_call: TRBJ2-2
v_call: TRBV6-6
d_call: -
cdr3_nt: TGTGCCAGCAGTTTCCACAGGGTAACCGGGGAGCTGTTTTTT
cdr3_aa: CASSFHRVTGELFF

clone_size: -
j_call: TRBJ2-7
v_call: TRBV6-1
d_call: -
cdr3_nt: TGTGCCAGCAGTGAAGATCCAGGGGCGAGTAACGAGCAGTACTTC
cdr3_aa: CASSEDPGASNEQYF

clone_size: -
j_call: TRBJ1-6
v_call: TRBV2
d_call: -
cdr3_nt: TGTGCCAGCTCCAGGGGCCATAATTCACCCCTCCACTTT
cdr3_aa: CASSRGHNSPLHF

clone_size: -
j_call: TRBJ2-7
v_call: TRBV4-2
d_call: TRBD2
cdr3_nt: TGTGCCAGCAGCCAAGATGGAGCGGGGGAGCTCTACGAGCAGTACTTC
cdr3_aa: CASSQDGAGELYEQYF

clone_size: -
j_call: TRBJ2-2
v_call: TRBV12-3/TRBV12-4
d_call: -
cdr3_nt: TGTGCCAGCAGTTTTGTCGACAGGTCCGAGCTGTTTTTT
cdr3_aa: CASSFVDRSELFF

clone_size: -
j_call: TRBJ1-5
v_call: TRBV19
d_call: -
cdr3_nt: TGTGCCAGTTACGGGGGGTGGGATCAGCCCCAGCATTTT
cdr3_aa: CASYGGWDQPQHF

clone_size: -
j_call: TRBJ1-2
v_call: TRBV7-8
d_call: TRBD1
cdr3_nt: TGTGCCAGCAGCTTAGATCCAGGGGGAGTCTATGGCTACACCTTC
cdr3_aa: CASSLDPGGVYGYTF

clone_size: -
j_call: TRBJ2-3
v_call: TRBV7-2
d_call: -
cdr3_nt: TGTGCCAGCAGCTTAGTTAGGGGGGGGTCCACAGATACGCAGTATTTT
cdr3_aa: CASSLVRGGSTDTQYF

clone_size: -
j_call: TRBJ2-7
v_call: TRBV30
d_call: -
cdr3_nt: TGTGCCTGGGCGGAGGGATCAACCTACGAGCAGTACTTC
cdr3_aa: CAWAEGSTYEQYF

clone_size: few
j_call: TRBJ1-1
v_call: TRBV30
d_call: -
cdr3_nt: TGTGCCTGGAGTTCAGACAGGAACACTGAAGCTTTCTTT
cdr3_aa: CAWSSDRNTEAFF

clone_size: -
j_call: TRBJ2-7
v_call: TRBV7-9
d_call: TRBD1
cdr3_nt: TGTGCCAGCAGCTTAGGGGGTCGGGACAGGACCTTC
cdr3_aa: CASSLGGRDRTF

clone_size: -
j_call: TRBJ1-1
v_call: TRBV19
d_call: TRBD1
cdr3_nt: TGTGCCAGTAGTATAGTGACAGGGGGCAGCTGGACTGAAGCTTTCTTT
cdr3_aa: CASSIVTGGSWTEAFF

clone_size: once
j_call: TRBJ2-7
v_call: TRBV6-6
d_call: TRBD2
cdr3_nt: TGTGCCAGCTCCGGGGGGGGTCAGTGGACTTTGATCGAGCAGTACTTC
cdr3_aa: CASSGGGQWTLIEQYF

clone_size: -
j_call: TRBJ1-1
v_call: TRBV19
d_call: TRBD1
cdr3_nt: TGTGCCAGTAGTGGACAGGGCCTCCTTGAAGCTTTCTTT
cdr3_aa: CASSGQGLLEAFF

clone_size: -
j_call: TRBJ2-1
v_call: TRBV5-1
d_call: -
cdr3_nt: TGCGCCAGCAGCTTGGAACAGAGCTCCTACAATGAGCAGTTCTTC
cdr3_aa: CASSLEQSSYNEQFF

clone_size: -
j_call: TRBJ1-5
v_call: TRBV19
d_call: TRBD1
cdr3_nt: TGTGCCAGTTCCGGGACAGGGAATCAGCCCCAGCATTTT
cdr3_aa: CASSGTGNQPQHF

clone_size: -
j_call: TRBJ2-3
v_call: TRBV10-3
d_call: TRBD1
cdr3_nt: TGTGCCATCAGTGAGCCTAGGACAGGGGGCACAGATACGCAGTATTTT
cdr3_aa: CAISEPRTGGTDTQYF